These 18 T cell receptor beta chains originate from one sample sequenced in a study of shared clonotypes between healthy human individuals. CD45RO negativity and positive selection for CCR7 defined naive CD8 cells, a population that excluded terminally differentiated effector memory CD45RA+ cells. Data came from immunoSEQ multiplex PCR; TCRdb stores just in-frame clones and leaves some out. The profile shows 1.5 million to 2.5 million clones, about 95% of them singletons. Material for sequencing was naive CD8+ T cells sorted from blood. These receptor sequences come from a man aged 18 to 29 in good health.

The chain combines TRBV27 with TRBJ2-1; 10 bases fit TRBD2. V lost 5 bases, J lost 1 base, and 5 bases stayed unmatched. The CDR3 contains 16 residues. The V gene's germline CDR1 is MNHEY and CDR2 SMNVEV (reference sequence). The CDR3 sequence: CASSASGGGSYNEQFF. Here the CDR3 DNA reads TGTGCCAGCAGTGCTAGCGGGGGTGGGTCCTACAATGAGCAGTTCTTC.

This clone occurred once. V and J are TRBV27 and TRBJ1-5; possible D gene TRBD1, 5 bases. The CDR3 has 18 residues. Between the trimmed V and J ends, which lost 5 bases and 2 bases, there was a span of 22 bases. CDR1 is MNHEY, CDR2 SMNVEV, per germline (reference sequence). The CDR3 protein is CASSALTVEGIGNQPQHF. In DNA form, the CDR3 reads TGTGCCAGCAGTGCACTGACAGTTGAGGGAATCGGCAATCAGCCCCAGCATTTT.

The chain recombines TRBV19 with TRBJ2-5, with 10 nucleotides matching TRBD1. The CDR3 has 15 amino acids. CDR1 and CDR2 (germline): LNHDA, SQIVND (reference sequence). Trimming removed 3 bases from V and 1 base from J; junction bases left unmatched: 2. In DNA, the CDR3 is TGTGCCAGTAGTATTTGGACAGGGGGCCAAGAGACCCAGTACTTC. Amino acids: CASSIWTGGQETQYF. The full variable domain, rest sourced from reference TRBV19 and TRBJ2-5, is DGGITQSPKYLFRKEGQNVTLSCEQNLNHDAMYWYRQDPGQGLRLIYYSQIVNDFQKGDIAEGYSVSREKKESFPLTVTSAQKNPTAFYLCASSIWTGGQETQYFGPGTRLLVL.

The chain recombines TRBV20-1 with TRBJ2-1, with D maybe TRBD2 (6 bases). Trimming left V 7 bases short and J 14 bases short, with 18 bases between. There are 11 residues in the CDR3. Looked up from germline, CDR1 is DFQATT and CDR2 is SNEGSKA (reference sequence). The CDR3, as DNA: TGCAGTGTAACCCCAGGACTATTAAAGTTCTTC. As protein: CSVTPGLLKFF.

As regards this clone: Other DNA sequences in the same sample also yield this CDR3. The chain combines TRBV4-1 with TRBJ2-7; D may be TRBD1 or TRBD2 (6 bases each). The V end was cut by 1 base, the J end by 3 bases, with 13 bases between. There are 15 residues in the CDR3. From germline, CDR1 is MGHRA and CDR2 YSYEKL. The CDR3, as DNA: TGCGCCAGCAGCCAAGTGGGGGGCGGTTACTACGAGCAGTACTTC. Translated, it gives CASSQVGGGYYEQYF.

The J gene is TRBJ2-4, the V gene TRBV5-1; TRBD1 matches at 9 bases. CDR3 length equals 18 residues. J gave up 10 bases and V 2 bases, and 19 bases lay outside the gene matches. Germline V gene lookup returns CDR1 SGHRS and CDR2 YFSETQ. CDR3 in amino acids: CASSFKPRDRDTSIIQYF. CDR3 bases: TGCGCCAGCAGCTTTAAGCCGCGGGACAGGGACACATCGATTATTCAGTACTTC.

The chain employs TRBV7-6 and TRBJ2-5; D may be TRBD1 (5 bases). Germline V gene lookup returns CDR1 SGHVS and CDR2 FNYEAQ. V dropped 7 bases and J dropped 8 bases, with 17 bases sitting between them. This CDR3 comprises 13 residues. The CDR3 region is CASTPGFTGTQYF. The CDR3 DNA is TGTGCCAGCACCCCTGGGTTTACAGGCACCCAGTACTTC.

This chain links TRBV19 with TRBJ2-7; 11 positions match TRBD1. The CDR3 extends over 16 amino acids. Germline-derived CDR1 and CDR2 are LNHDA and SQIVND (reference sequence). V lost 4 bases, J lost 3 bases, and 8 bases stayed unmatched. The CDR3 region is CASSTSLGQGGYEQYF. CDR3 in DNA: TGTGCCAGTAGTACCTCTCTGGGACAGGGGGGCTACGAGCAGTACTTC. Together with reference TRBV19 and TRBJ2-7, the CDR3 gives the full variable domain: DGGITQSPKYLFRKEGQNVTLSCEQNLNHDAMYWYRQDPGQGLRLIYYSQIVNDFQKGDIAEGYSVSREKKESFPLTVTSAQKNPTAFYLCASSTSLGQGGYEQYFGPGTRLTVT.

CDR3 region: CASSSWTSEQYF. CDR3 bases: TGTGCCAGCAGCTCCTGGACTAGCGAGCAGTACTTC. The J gene is TRBJ2-7, the V gene TRBV7-2, with 7 positions matching TRBD2. V trimming: 4 bases; J trimming: 6 bases; junction bases outside the gene matches: 3. This CDR3 spans 12 amino acids. Germline CDR1 SGHTA, CDR2 FQGNSA.

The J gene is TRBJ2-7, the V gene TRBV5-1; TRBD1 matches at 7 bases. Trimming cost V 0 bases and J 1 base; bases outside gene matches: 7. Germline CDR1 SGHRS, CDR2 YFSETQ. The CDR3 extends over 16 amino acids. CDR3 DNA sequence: TGCGCCAGCAGCTTGGAGACAGGGTCCTTTTCCTACGAGCAGTACTTC. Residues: CASSLETGSFSYEQYF. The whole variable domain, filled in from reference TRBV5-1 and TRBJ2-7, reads KAGVTQTPRYLIKTRGQQVTLSCSPISGHRSVSWYQQTPGQGLQFLFEYFSETQRNKGNFPGRFSGRQFSNSRSEMNVSTLELGDSALYLCASSLETGSFSYEQYFGPGTRLTVT.

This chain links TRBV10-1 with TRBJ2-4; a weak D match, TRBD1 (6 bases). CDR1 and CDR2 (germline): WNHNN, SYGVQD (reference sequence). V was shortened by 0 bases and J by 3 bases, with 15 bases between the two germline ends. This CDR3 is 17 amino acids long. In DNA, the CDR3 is TGCGCCAGCAGTGAGTCGAGGGGGAGTGAAGACAAAAACATTCAGTACTTC. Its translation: CASSESRGSEDKNIQYF.

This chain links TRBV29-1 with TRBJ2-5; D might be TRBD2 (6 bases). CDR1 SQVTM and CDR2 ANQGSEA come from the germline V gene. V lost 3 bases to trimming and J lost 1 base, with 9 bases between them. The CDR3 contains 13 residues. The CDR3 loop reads CSVERGLQETQYF. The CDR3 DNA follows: TGCAGCGTTGAGCGGGGCCTCCAAGAGACCCAGTACTTC.

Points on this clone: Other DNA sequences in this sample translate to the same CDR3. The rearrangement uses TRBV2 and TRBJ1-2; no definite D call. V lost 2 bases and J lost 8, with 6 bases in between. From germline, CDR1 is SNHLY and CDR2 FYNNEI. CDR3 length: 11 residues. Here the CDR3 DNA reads TGTGCCAGCAGTGAATGGGAAGGCTACACCTTC. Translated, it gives CASSEWEGYTF.

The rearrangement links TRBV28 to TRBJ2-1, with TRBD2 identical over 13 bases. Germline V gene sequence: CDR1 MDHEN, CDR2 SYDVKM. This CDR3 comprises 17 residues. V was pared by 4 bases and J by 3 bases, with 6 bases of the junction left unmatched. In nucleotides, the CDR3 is TGTGCCAGCAGTTCCGGACTAGCGGGAGAGGGCTACAATGAGCAGTTCTTC. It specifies CASSSGLAGEGYNEQFF.

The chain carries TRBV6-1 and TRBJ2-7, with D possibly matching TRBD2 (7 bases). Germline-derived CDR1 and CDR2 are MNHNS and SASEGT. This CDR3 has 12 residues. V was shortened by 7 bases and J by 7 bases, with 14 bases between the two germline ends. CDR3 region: CASTEGGYEQYF. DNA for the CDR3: TGTGCCAGCACCGAGGGGGGGTATGAGCAGTACTTC.

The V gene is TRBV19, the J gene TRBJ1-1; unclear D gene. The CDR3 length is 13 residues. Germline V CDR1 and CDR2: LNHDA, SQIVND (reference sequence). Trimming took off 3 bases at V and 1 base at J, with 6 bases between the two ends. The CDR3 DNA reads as TGTGCCAGTAGTATGAGCCGGAACACTGAAGCTTTCTTT. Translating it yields CASSMSRNTEAFF.

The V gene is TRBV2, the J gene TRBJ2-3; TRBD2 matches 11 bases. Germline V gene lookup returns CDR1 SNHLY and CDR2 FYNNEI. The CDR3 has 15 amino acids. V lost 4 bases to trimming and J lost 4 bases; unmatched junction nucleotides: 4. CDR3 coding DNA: TGTGCCAGCAGTGCACTAGCGGGGGTTTCAGATACGCAGTATTTT. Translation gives CASSALAGVSDTQYF.

DNA of the CDR3: TGTGCCAGCAGCCCCGATCAGGGCAGGGCGAACACCGGGGAGCTGTTTTTT. It codes for CASSPDQGRANTGELFF. The J gene is TRBJ2-2, the V gene TRBV2; possibly TRBD1 for D (5 bases). Between the trimmed V and J ends, which lost 6 bases and 0 bases, there was a span of 17 bases. Germline-derived CDR1 and CDR2 are SNHLY and FYNNEI. The CDR3 is made up of 17 amino acids.